What follows is one T cell receptor (beta chain) and its context. Its antigen is still unknown. These data come from a study of vaccination effects on CD4 cells after COVID-19. Prior to sequencing, the ViraFEST assay stimulated PBMC with viral peptide pools, which expanded the antigen-specific CD4+ T cells. CD4+ T cell isolation took place after nine to eleven days of culture. Each participant was given two doses of one vaccine (BNT162b2 or mRNA-1273). In culture with 10 IU/ml IL-2 and approximately 9.1 ug/ml peptides, PBMC were grown at around 1.8 million per well. Cells had half their medium changed to IL-2 medium on days 3 and 7. General study points: Only a few convalescent patients and no early post-infection timepoints featured in the study. After vaccination of healthy people, only 1 of 255 vaccine-induced clones cross-reacted with common cold coronaviruses.

Here immunoSEQ multiplex PCR was the method, and the copy in TCRdb shows in-frame clones only, minus some. The sample has 64,000 or so clones; around 82% are singletons. This clonotype was obtained from a human donor who received a COVID-19 vaccine. The sample consisted of CD4+ T cells from PBMCs cultured with HCoV-OC43 spike peptides, taken after COVID-19 vaccination. Subset reported: HCoV-OC43 spike overlapping peptide pool stimulation.

As DNA, the CDR3 is TGTGCCAGCTCACCGAACAAGGGTACGGGCTATGGCTACACCTTC. Its translation: CASSPNKGTGYGYTF. The chain recombines TRBV18 with TRBJ1-2; D not certain. The germline gives CDR1 KGHSH, CDR2 LQKENI. This CDR3 has 15 residues. V lost 3 bases to trimming and J lost 4 bases, with 15 bases between them.